The 18 T cell receptor beta chains presented below share a single source sample, sequenced in a study of molecular identifiers for immune sequencing clone quantification. TCRdb used MiXCR to reprocess the PCR reads, holding one entry per CDR3 protein. The data hold 10,000 or so distinct CDR3 sequences, with about a fifth observed a single time. The specimen was naive CD8+ T cells from blood, with Jurkat cell RNA spiked in. Subset here: FACS-sorted CD8+CD4-CCR7+CD45RA+ naive T cells. The receptor source for this set is a human donor in good health. Some libraries in this study had Jurkat cell RNA spiked in.

This clonotype was counted at least ten times. The J gene is TRBJ1-5, the V gene TRBV12-3 or TRBV12-4, with D possibly TRBD1 on 5 matching bases. Trimming removed 5 bases at V and 4 bases at J, with 12 bases between. The CDR3 is 14 amino acids. The CDR3 sequence is CASSMDTDNQPQHF. The CDR3, as DNA: TGTGCCAGCAGTATGGACACAGATAATCAGCCCCAGCATTTT.

This clonotype is medium-sized by share. The CDR3 nucleotides read TGTGCCAGCAGCTCCCCCGGGCCTCGAGACACCGGGGAGCTGTTTTTT. This gives the protein CASSSPGPRDTGELFF. V usage is TRBV7-7 and J usage is TRBJ2-2; D ambiguous. V gave up 4 bases and J gave up 3 bases, with 15 bases separating them. Germline V gene sequence: CDR1 SSHAT, CDR2 FNYEAQ (reference sequence). The CDR3 is made up of 16 amino acids.

This clonotype is medium-sized by share. The CDR3 region has the DNA TGCGCCAGCAGCCTGGGACAGGGGAATGAAGCTTTCTTT. Amino acid sequence: CASSLGQGNEAFF. This chain connects TRBV4-1 to TRBJ1-1, with 10 bases identical to TRBD1. Trimming at V came to 4 bases and at J to 7 bases, leaving 3 bases not matched to a gene. The CDR3 is made up of 13 amino acids. CDR1 and CDR2 from the germline V gene are MGHRA and YSYEKL.

There are a few counts of this clonotype. The junction departs from the called germline gene at one end, perhaps through a read error. The genes are TRBV27 and TRBJ1-3; tentatively, D is TRBD1 (5 bases). The germline V gene encodes CDR1 MNHEY and CDR2 SMNVEV (reference sequence). This CDR3 has 16 residues. CDR3 in DNA: TGTGCCAGCAGTCCCCAGGGAGCGCTCTCTGGAAACACCATACATTTT. Protein sequence: CASSPQGALSGNTIHF.

Judged by abundance, this clonotype is medium-sized. The J gene is TRBJ2-1, the V gene TRBV6-2 or TRBV6-3; TRBD2 matches 7 bases. Germline CDR1 is MNHEY and CDR2 is SVGEGT. After removal of 8 bases from V and 7 bases from J, the junction contained 5 bases not matched to a gene. The CDR3 runs to 12 residues. The CDR3 spells CASEGLPNEQFF. CDR3 DNA: TGTGCCAGCGAGGGACTACCTAATGAGCAGTTCTTC.

This clonotype was counted a few times. This CDR3 is CASSTVCTERGEKLFF. The CDR3, as DNA: TGTGCCAGCAGCACCGTTTGTACAGAGCGAGGTGAAAAACTGTTTTTT. The gene calls are TRBV7-4 and TRBJ1-4; D is uncertain. V shed 5 bases and J shed 7 bases, with 20 bases lying between them. The CDR3 is made up of 16 amino acids. Germline CDR1 reads SGHVT; CDR2 reads SQSDAQ.

Notes on this clonotype: The junction departs from the called germline gene at one end, perhaps through a read error. The V and J genes are TRBV5-1 and TRBJ2-5; no definite D call. Germline CDR1 and CDR2: SGHRS and YFSETQ. The CDR3 is 13 residues long. The DNA for the CDR3 is TGCGCCCGCAGCTTGGCCACCGGAGAGACCCCGGACTTC. Its protein is CARSLATGETPDF.

There are a few counts of this clonotype. This could be a read error, since a much larger clone is one nucleotide away. V usage is TRBV18 and J usage is TRBJ2-5, with D possibly TRBD1 on 5 matching bases. Germline values: CDR1 KGHSH, CDR2 LQKENI. The CDR3 runs to 15 residues. The CDR3 reads CASSPPLGQQEPQYF. CDR3 DNA sequence: TGTGCCAGCTCACCACCGTTGGGGCAGCAAGAGCCCCAGTACTTC.

This clonotype is categorized as medium-sized. The chain combines TRBV7-2 with TRBJ2-7; D might be TRBD2 (6 bases). The V gene lost 5 bases and the J gene lost 1 base, with 12 bases spanning the gap. Germline V CDR1 and CDR2: SGHTA, FQGNSA. This CDR3 has 14 residues. The CDR3 protein is CASSRPGLSYEQYF. CDR3 nucleotide sequence: TGTGCCAGCAGCCGACCGGGACTTTCCTACGAGCAGTACTTC.

This chain uses TRBV7-9 with TRBJ2-5; D is uncertain. Trimming cost V 2 bases and J 1 base, with 5 bases left between them. The V gene's germline CDR1 is SEHNR and CDR2 FQNEAQ (reference sequence). This CDR3 spans 13 amino acids. This chain's CDR3 is CASSLPPQETQYF. In nucleotides, the CDR3 is TGTGCCAGCAGCTTACCCCCCCAAGAGACCCAGTACTTC.

The sample holds many counts of this clonotype. The chain recombines TRBV20-1 with TRBJ2-6; 7 bases match TRBD1. The length of the CDR3 is 15 residues. The germline V gene has CDR1 DFQATT and CDR2 SNEGSKA (reference sequence). V lost 3 bases and J lost 0; bases outside the gene matches: 2. The CDR3 reads CSARGTASGANVLTF. The CDR3 bases are TGCAGTGCTAGGGGGACAGCCTCTGGGGCCAACGTCCTGACTTTC.

Comment on this clonotype: A much larger clone lies a single base off, so this may be a read error. This likely comes from a read error, as the CDR3 has no conserved phenylalanine or tryptophan at its end. V is TRBV7-9 and J is TRBJ1-2, with D tentatively TRBD1 (6 bases). V was cut by 0 bases and J by 1 base, with 9 bases left in between. The CDR3 loop spans 15 amino acids. Germline V gene data show CDR1 as SEHNR and CDR2 as FQNEAQ (reference sequence). The CDR3 DNA reads as TGTGCCAGCAGCTTAGCTTTCAGGGGTAACTATGGCTACACCATC. Translating it yields CASSLAFRGNYGYTI.

With respect to this clonotype: This may arise from a read error, as a much more abundant clone is one base away. V and J are TRBV7-6 and TRBJ2-5, with 7 bases lining up with TRBD1. The CDR3 runs to 15 residues. With 4 bases clipped from V and 4 bases from J, the junction kept 9 bases outside the gene matches. CDR1 and CDR2 (germline): SGHVS, FNYEAQ. The CDR3 coding sequence is TGTGCCAGCAGCTACCGGGACAGTAGTCGAGAGACCCAGTACTTC. The encoded protein is CASSYRDSSRETQYF.

The rearrangement links TRBV7-9 to TRBJ2-3; 12 bases align to TRBD2. The CDR3 is 16 residues long. CDR1 and CDR2 from the germline V gene are SEHNR and FQNEAQ (reference sequence). J gave up 4 bases and V 3 bases, and 5 bases lay outside the gene matches. The CDR3 region is CASSFRLAGDPDTQYF. The CDR3 DNA sequence: TGTGCCAGCAGCTTCCGACTAGCGGGAGACCCAGATACGCAGTATTTT.

Within the sample, this clonotype is medium-sized (0.01 to 0.1%). V gene TRBV2 combines with J gene TRBJ2-3; 9 bases align to TRBD1. Germline V gene sequence: CDR1 SNHLY, CDR2 FYNNEI. The J segment lost 5 bases and the V segment lost 3 bases, leaving 6 bases of the junction unmatched. The CDR3 consists of 15 residues. For the CDR3, the DNA is TGTGCCAGCAGTGAGGGGACAGGGTGGATAGATACGCAGTATTTT. The encoded protein is CASSEGTGWIDTQYF.

This clonotype is labeled medium-sized. V and J are TRBV7-9 and TRBJ1-1; D call uncertain. The V end was cut by 4 bases, the J end by 1 base, with 10 bases between. CDR3 length: 14 amino acids. Germline values: CDR1 SEHNR, CDR2 FQNEAQ (reference sequence). CDR3 DNA: TGTGCCAGCAGCTCCTGGACGGAGAACACTGAAGCTTTCTTT. This gives the protein CASSSWTENTEAFF.

In its sample, this clonotype ranks as medium-sized (0.01 to 0.1%). The genes are TRBV28 and TRBJ2-7, with TRBD1 matching 8 bases. This CDR3 is 15 amino acids long. The trim removed 9 bases at V and 2 bases at J, leaving 12 bases unmatched. Germline V gene data show CDR1 as MDHEN and CDR2 as SYDVKM. Here the CDR3 reads CASIPGQGHAYEQYF. CDR3 nucleotides: TGTGCCAGTATACCTGGACAGGGCCATGCCTACGAGCAGTACTTC.

A note on this clonotype: This could be a read error, since a much larger clone is one nucleotide away. V is TRBV5-1 and J is TRBJ2-7, with D unresolved. Germline loops: CDR1 SGHRS, CDR2 YFSETQ. There are 13 residues in the CDR3. The CDR3 bases are TGCGTCAGCAGCTTGGCCAGCAACTACGAGCAGTACTTC. Encoded protein: CVSSLASNYEQYF. The full variable domain, rest sourced from reference TRBV5-1 and TRBJ2-7, is KAGVTQTPRYLIKTRGQQVTLSCSPISGHRSVSWYQQTPGQGLQFLFEYFSETQRNKGNFPGRFSGRQFSNSRSEMNVSTLELGDSALYLCVSSLASNYEQYFGPGTRLTVT.